Presented here are 7 T cell receptor beta chains from one specimen sequenced in a study of read filtering for tumor transcriptome and immune sequencing. The library was built from approximately 400 ng RNA with molecular barcoded adaptors for alpha/delta and beta/gamma chains. TCRdb recomputed calls from the reads with MiXCR, one row per CDR3 protein. This table has over 80,000 distinct CDR3 sequences, approximately 13% appearing once. Sequenced sample: a population of CD138-negative cells sorted from bone marrow. Receptors originate from a donor at least 40 years old with multiple myeloma.

This clonotype has a handful of counts. V usage is TRBV5-5 and J usage is TRBJ2-5; 8 positions agree with TRBD1. V was pared by 4 bases and J by 2 bases, with 4 bases of the junction left unmatched. CDR3 length: 14 amino acids. Germline assignment: CDR1 SGHKS and CDR2 YYEKEE (reference sequence). The CDR3 DNA sequence: TGTGCCAGCAGCCCCACAGGGGGGCAAGAGACCCAGTACTTC. Translating it yields CASSPTGGQETQYF.

This clonotype has a count of ten or more. The chain is built from TRBV28 and TRBJ2-7; 9 nucleotides align to TRBD2. This CDR3 contains 14 residues. The germline CDR1 and CDR2 sequences are MDHEN and SYDVKM. The V segment lost 6 bases and the J segment 4 bases; nucleotides outside the gene matches: 7. CDR3 DNA: TGTGCCAGCAGATTAGCGGGAGCCCTTTACGAGCAGTACTTC. Residues: CASRLAGALYEQYF.

This clonotype was seen many times. The gene calls are TRBV30 and TRBJ2-2; D perhaps matches TRBD1 (6 bases). The germline CDR1 and CDR2 sequences are GTSNPN and SVGIG (reference sequence). This CDR3 spans 11 amino acids. V gave up 5 bases and J gave up 7 bases, with 8 bases separating them. The CDR3 protein is CAWQGNGELFF. The CDR3 DNA follows: TGTGCCTGGCAGGGGAACGGGGAGCTGTTTTTT.

This clonotype was recorded many times. This chain joins TRBV20-1 and TRBJ2-2; D remains ambiguous. Trimming stripped 3 bases from V and 0 bases from J, with 5 bases between. The CDR3 runs to 13 residues. Germline assignment: CDR1 DFQATT and CDR2 SNEGSKA (reference sequence). The CDR3, as DNA: TGCAGTGCTAGCGGACCGAACACCGGGGAGCTGTTTTTT. Amino acid sequence: CSASGPNTGELFF.

The chain couples TRBV25-1 to TRBJ1-5; D gene ambiguous. CDR1 MGHDK and CDR2 SYGVNS come from the germline V gene. Trimming cost V 3 bases and J 0 bases, with 9 bases left between them. This CDR3 has 15 amino acids. The CDR3 protein is CASSDSDYSNQPQHF. The CDR3 DNA is TGTGCCAGCAGTGACTCCGATTATAGCAATCAGCCCCAGCATTTT. Variable domain in full (rest from reference TRBV25-1 and TRBJ1-5): EADIYQTPRYLVIGTGKKITLECSQTMGHDKMYWYQQDPGMELHLIHYSYGVNSTEKGDLSSESTVSRIRTEHFPLTLESARPSHTSQYLCASSDSDYSNQPQHFGDGTRLSIL.

This clonotype has at least ten counts. This chain uses TRBV6-1 with TRBJ1-2, with TRBD1 as a possible D gene (5 bases). The V and J ends lost 3 bases and 4 bases respectively, with 12 bases between them. This CDR3 comprises 14 residues. The germline V gene has CDR1 MNHNS and CDR2 SASEGT. The CDR3 bases are TGTGCCAGCAGTGAGTTGACAGCCTTCTATGGCTACACCTTC. Its protein is CASSELTAFYGYTF.

This clonotype was counted at least ten times. The V call is TRBV23-1, the J call TRBJ2-6, with D perhaps TRBD1 or TRBD2 (6 bases each). TRBV23-1 is labeled an ORF, and its function is uncertain. This CDR3 spans 20 amino acids. V was cut by 0 bases and J by 2 bases, with 20 bases left in between. The DNA of the CDR3 is TGCGCCAGCAGTCAATCGTTAAGGGGGGCACCACCCACTGGGGCCAACGTCCTGACTTTC. Translated: CASSQSLRGAPPTGANVLTF.